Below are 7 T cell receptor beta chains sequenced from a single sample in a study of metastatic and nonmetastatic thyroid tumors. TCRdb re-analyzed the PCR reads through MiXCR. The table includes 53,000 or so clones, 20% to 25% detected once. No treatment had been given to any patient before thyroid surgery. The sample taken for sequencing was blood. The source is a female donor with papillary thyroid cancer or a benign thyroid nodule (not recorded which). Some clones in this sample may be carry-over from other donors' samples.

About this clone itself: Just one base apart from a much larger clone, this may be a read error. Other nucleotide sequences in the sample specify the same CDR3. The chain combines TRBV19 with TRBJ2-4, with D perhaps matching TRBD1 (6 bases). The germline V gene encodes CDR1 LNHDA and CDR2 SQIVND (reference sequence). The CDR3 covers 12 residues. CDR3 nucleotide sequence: TGTGCCAGTAGTATAGTGGGGGACATTCAATACTTC. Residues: CASSIVGDIQYF.

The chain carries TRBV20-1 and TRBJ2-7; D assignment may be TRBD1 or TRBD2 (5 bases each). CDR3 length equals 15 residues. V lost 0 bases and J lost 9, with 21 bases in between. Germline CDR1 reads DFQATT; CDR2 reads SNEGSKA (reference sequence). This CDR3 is CSARDRVSGLDVQYF. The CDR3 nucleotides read TGCAGTGCTAGAGATCGGGTTTCGGGGCTGGACGTGCAGTACTTC.

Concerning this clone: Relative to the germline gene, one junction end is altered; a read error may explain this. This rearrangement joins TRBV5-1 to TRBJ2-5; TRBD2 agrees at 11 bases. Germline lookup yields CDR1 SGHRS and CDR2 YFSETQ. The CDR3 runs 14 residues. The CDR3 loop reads CASSLGSGRETKYF. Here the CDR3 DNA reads TGCGCCAGCAGCCTAGGTAGCGGGAGGGAGACCAAGTACTTC.

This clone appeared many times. The CDR3: CASSQVKTSGRITGELFF. CDR3 bases: TGCGCCAGCAGCCAAGTTAAAACTAGCGGGAGGATCACCGGGGAGCTGTTTTTT. This chain joins TRBV4-1 and TRBJ2-2, with 12 bases aligning to TRBD2. V gave up 1 base and J gave up 4 bases; unmatched junction bases: 7. Per the germline V gene, CDR1 is MGHRA and CDR2 is YSYEKL. The CDR3 is 18 amino acids.

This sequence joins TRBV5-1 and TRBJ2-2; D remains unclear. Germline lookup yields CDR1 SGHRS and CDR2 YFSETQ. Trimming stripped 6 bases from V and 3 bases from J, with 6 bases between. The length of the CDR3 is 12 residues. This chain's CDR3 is CASKWHTGELFF. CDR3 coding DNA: TGCGCCAGCAAGTGGCACACCGGGGAGCTGTTTTTT. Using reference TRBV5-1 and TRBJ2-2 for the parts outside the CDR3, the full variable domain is KAGVTQTPRYLIKTRGQQVTLSCSPISGHRSVSWYQQTPGQGLQFLFEYFSETQRNKGNFPGRFSGRQFSNSRSEMNVSTLELGDSALYLCASKWHTGELFFGEGSRLTVL.

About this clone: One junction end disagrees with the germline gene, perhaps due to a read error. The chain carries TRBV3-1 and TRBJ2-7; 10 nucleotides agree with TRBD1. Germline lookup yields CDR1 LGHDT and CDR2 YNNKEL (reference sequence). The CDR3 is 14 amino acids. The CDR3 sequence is CASCQGQGIFEPYF. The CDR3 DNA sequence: TGTGCCAGCTGCCAGGGACAGGGGATTTTCGAGCCGTACTTC.

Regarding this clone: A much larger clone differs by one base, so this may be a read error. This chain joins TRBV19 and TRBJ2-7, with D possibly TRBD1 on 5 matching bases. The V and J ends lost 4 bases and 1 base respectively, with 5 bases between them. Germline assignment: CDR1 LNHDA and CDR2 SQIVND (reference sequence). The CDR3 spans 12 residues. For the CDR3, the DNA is TGTGCCAGTAGTAACAGGTCCTACGAGCAGTACTTC. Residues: CASSNRSYEQYF. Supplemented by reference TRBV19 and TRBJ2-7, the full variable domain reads DGGITQSPKYLFRKEGQNVTLSCEQNLNHDAMYWYRQDPGQGLRLIYYSQIVNDFQKGDIAEGYSVSREKKESFPLTVTSAQKNPTAFYLCASSNRSYEQYFGPGTRLTVT.